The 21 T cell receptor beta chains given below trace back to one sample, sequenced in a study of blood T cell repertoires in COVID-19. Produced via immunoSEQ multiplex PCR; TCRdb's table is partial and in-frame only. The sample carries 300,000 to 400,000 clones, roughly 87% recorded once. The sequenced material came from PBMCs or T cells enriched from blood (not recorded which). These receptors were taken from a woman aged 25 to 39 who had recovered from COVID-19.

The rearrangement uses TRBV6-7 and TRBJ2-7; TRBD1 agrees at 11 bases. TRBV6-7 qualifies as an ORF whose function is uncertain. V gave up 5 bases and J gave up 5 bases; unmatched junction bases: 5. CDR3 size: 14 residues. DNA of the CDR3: TGTGCCAGCAGTCGGACAGGGGGCGGGCACGAGCAGTACTTC. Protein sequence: CASSRTGGGHEQYF.

The CDR3 here is CASSLAGPNTGELFF. CDR3 bases: TGTGCCAGCAGTTTAGCAGGCCCGAACACCGGGGAGCTGTTTTTT. J is TRBJ2-2 and V is TRBV27; no definite D call. This CDR3 contains 15 residues. In germline, CDR1 is MNHEY, CDR2 SMNVEV (reference sequence). The V and J ends lost 2 bases and 0 bases respectively, with 7 bases between them.

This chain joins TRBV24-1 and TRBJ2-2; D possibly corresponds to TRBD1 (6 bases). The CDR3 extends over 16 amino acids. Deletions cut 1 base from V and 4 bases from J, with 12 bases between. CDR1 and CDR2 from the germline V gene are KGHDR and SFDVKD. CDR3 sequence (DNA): TGTGCCACCAGTGATTTTACAGGGTCGGGCACCGGGGAGCTGTTTTTT. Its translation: CATSDFTGSGTGELFF.

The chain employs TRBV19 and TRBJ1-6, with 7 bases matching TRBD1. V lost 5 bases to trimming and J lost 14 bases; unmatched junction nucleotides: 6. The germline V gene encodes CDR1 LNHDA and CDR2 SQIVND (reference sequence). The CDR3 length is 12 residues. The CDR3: CASSSDRETLHF. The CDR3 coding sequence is TGTGCCAGTAGTTCAGACAGGGAAACCCTCCACTTT.

The DNA of the CDR3 is TGTGCCAGCAGCTTGGGTTCTAGCGGGGGAATCGGGGAGACCCAGTACTTC. It translates to CASSLGSSGGIGETQYF. V usage is TRBV11-2 and J usage is TRBJ2-5, with 10 bases aligning to TRBD2. The CDR3 loop spans 17 amino acids. In germline, CDR1 is SGHAT, CDR2 FQNNGV. The trim removed 3 bases at V and 5 bases at J, leaving 12 bases unmatched.

The CDR3: CASSGFLTSGAPFYNEQFF. The CDR3 nucleotides read TGTGCCAGCAGTGGCTTTCTGACTAGCGGGGCGCCTTTTTACAATGAGCAGTTCTTC. The V and J genes are TRBV2 and TRBJ2-1, with TRBD2 matching over 11 bases. Germline V lookup: CDR1 SNHLY, CDR2 FYNNEI. V was pared by 4 bases and J by 4 bases, with 15 bases of the junction left unmatched. The CDR3 extends over 19 amino acids.

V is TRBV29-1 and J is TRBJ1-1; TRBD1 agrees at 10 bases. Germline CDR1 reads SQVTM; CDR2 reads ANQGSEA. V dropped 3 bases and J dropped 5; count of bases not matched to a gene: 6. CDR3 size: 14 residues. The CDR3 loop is CSVDEDRGGTEAFF. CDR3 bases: TGCAGCGTTGATGAGGACAGGGGGGGTACTGAAGCTTTCTTT.

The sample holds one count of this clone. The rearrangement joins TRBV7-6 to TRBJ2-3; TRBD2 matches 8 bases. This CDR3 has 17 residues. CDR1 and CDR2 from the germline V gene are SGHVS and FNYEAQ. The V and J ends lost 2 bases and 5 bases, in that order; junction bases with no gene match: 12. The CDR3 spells CASSLTQTGLGGDTQYF. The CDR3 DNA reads TGTGCCAGCAGCTTAACCCAGACGGGACTAGGGGGAGATACGCAGTATTTT.

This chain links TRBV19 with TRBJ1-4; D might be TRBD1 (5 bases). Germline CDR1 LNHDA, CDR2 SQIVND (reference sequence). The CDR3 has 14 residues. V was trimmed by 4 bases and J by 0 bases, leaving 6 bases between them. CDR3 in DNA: TGTGCCAGTAGTAGGGGGGCAACTAATGAAAAACTGTTTTTT. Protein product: CASSRGATNEKLFF.

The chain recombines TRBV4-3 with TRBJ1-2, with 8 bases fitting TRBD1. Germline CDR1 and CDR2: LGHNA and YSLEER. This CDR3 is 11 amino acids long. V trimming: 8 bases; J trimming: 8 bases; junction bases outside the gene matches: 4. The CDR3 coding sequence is TGCGCCAGCGGACAGGGAGGCGGCTACACCTTC. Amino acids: CASGQGGGYTF.

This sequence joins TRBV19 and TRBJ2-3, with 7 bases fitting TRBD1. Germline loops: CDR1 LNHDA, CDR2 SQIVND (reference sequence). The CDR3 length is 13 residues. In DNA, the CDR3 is TGTGCTACCGGGACAGACAACACAGATACGCAGTATTTT. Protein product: CATGTDNTDTQYF.

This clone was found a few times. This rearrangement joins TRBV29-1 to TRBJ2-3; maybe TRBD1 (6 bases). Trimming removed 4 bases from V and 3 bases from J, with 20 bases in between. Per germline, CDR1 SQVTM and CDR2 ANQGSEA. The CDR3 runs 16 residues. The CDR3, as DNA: TGCAGCGTTGGAGGCAATACAGGGTGGAGTACAGATACGCAGTATTTT. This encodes CSVGGNTGWSTDTQYF.

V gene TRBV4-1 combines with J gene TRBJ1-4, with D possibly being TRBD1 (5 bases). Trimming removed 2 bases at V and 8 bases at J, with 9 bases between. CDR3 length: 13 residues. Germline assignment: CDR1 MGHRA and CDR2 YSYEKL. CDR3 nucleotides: TGCGCCAGCAGCCAAACGGGACTCGAAAAACTGTTTTTT. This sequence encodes CASSQTGLEKLFF.

In nucleotides, the CDR3 is TGTGCCAGCAGTGTCCTAGACAGATTGAACTATGGCTACACCTTC. This codes for CASSVLDRLNYGYTF. This chain uses TRBV2 with TRBJ1-2; D possibly corresponds to TRBD1 (5 bases). The V end lost 4 bases, the J end lost 2 bases, and 14 bases lay between the germline ends. The CDR3 is 15 amino acids. Germline lookup yields CDR1 SNHLY and CDR2 FYNNEI. The complete variable domain, with remaining parts taken from reference TRBV2 and TRBJ1-2, reads EPEVTQTPSHQVTQMGQEVILRCVPISNHLYFYWYRQILGQKVEFLVSFYNNEISEKSEIFDDQFSVERPDGSNFTLKIRSTKLEDSAMYFCASSVLDRLNYGYTFGSGTRLTVV.

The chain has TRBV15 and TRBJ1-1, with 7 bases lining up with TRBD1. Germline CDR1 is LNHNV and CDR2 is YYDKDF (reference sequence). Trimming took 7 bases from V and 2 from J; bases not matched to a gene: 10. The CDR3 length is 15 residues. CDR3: CATNEPGQSNTEAFF. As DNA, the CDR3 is TGTGCCACCAACGAGCCGGGACAGAGTAACACTGAAGCTTTCTTT.

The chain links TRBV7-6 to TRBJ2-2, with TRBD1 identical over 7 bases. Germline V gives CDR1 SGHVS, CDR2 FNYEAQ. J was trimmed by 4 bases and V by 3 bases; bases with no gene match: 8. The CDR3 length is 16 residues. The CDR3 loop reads CASSFTQGDSTGELFF. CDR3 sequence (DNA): TGTGCCAGCAGCTTTACGCAGGGGGATTCCACCGGGGAGCTGTTTTTT.

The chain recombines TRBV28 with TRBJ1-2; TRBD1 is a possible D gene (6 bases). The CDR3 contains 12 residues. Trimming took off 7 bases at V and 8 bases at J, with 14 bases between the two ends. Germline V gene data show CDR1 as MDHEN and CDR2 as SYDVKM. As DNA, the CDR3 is TGTGCCAGCAATACACAGGGCCAAGGCTACACCTTC. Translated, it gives CASNTQGQGYTF.

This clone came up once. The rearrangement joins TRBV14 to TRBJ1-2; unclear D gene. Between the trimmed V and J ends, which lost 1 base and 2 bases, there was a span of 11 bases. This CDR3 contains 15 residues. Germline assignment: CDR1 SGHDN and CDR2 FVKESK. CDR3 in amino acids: CASSQGPHRNYGYTF. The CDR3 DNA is TGTGCCAGCAGCCAAGGTCCCCACAGAAACTATGGCTACACCTTC.

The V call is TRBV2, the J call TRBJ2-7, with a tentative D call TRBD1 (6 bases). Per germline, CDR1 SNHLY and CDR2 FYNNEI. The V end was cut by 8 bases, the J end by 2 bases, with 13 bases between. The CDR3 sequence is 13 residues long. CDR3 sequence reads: CASLQGPTYEQYF. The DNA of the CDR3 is TGTGCCAGCCTACAGGGACCGACCTACGAGCAGTACTTC.

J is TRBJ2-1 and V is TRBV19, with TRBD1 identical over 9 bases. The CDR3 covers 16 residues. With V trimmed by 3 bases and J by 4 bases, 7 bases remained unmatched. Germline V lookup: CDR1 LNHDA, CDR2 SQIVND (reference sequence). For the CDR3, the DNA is TGTGCCAGTAGTATCGTACAGGGGGCCGGATACAATGAGCAGTTCTTC. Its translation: CASSIVQGAGYNEQFF.

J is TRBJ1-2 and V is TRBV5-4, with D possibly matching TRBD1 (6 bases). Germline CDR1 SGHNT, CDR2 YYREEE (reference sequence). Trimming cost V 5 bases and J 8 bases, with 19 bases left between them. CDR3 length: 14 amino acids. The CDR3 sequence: CASSWDTGTEGYTF. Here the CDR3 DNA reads TGTGCCAGCAGTTGGGACACGGGTACAGAAGGCTACACCTTC.